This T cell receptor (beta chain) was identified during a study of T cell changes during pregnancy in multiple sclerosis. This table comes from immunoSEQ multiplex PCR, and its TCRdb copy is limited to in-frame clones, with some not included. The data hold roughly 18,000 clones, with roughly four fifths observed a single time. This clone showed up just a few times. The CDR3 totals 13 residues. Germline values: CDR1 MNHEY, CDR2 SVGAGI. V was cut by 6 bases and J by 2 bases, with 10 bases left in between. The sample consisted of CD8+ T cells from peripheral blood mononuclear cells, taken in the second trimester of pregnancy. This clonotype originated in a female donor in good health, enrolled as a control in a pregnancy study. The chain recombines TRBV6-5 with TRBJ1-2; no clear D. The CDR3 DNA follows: TGTGCCAGCAGAAGAGCGGGGAACTATGGCTACACCTTC. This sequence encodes CASRRAGNYGYTF.